The clone carrying this T cell receptor beta chain was recorded a few times. The patients had HPV-negative, locally advanced oral cavity squamous cell carcinoma. The sample is drawn from a study of neoadjuvant anti-PD-1 for oral cavity cancer. Study-level information: Around day 43, patients without progression received a fourth nivolumab dose before surgery.

PBMC libraries mostly used roughly 500 ng of input genomic DNA, with six replicates per sample. The data were produced by immunoSEQ multiplex PCR, yet TCRdb's version contains in-frame clones alone and is incomplete. This sample yields fewer than 20,000 clones, of which more than 70% are seen a single time; roughly 2.7% belongs to the top ten. The sample here was PBMCs, taken before nivolumab (anti-PD-1) treatment. This clonotype was obtained from a person between 40 and 85 years old with oral cavity squamous cell carcinoma.

The CDR3, as DNA: TGTGCCAGCAGGATAGGGATTAGCAATCAGCCCCAGCATTTT. Its translation: CASRIGISNQPQHF. V and J are TRBV2 and TRBJ1-5; D remains ambiguous. V lost 6 bases to trimming and J lost 0 bases, with 9 bases between them. The CDR3 runs 14 residues. The germline CDR1 and CDR2 sequences are SNHLY and FYNNEI.